This T cell receptor beta chain came from a study of T cell responses to AZD1222 COVID-19 vaccine (dated by TCRdb to the early 2020s). For the study in its entirety: AZD1222 recipients given second doses at about 4 weeks or at about 12 weeks were pooled, since spike-specific TCR depth and breadth were not found to differ between the two schedules. A total of 233 trial participants underwent TCR sequencing, of whom 207 received two doses of AZD1222 and about 25 received two doses of the MenACWY control vaccine. Enrollment into the trials was organized by age into subgroups of 18-55, 56-69 and 70-plus years, and those subgroups contained roughly 140, 27 and 60 TCR-sequenced participants, respectively. Findings and caveats that apply to the study as a whole: Reportedly, close to half of the unique spike-specific TCRs recognized epitopes lying outside the regions that are mutated in the B.1.351 and B.1.1.7 variants. Because no samples from the day 14 peak response were available, repertoires could be characterized only after the peak T cell response. Most participants were white British and females outnumbered males, and the authors suggested that clonal diversity may have been underestimated. Only a handful of AZD1222 recipients were SARS-CoV-2 seropositive at baseline, limiting conclusions about previously exposed vaccinees. CD4 TCRs associated with the vaccine covered the entire spike protein, and the dominant responses were in regions 160-218 and 743-854. In the small 56-69-year group, the increase in depth fell short of significance, most likely because of low power. After two AZD1222 doses, both the breadth and the depth of spike-specific TCRs were significantly higher than at day 0 and than in MenACWY recipients.

This clone was recorded only once. What antigen it recognizes has not been identified. One base away there is no much larger clone; base qualities are not given. The label giving this sample's time point can be read as: baseline before first vaccination. Vaccinee samples came from UK trials COV001 and COV002, including a single-blind randomized controlled phase 2/3 trial of AZD1222 (ChAdOx1 nCoV-19) in healthy adults. Trial participant PBMC samples were collected at day 0 and day 28 after the second dose for TCRbeta chain sequencing. The CDR3 regions of human TCRbeta chains were subjected to immunosequencing. The paper's data handling went like this. Repertoire TCRs were checked for matches against a reference library of SARS-CoV-2-specific TCRs that had been generated using the MIRA antigen-specificity platform. Breadth was defined as the fraction of unique TCRs that were SARS-CoV-2-associated. Depth was defined as the fraction of total T cells that were SARS-CoV-2-associated. Using the MIRA data, each spike-specific TCR was assigned both to the spike region to which the TCR was reactive and to a CD4 or CD8 class. Log10-transformed breadth and depth values were compared by one-way ANOVA with Sidak's multiple comparisons tests. TCRdb stores this immuneACCESS table with in-frame sequences only. Part of the clones is absent; in the studies checked, under half of the shortfall reflects unresolved V genes, and no reason is known for the rest. That table furnishes V, J and clone size, whereas the DNA furnished D and trimming. This sample holds some 56,000 clones; approximately 85% were observed only once. The ten largest account for over 12% of the sample.

Via the germline V gene, CDR1 is SGHTA and CDR2 FQGNSA. The germline ends are 4 bases apart after V is trimmed by 0 bases and J by 10 bases. The CDR3 sequence holds 12 residues, the cysteine and phenylalanine included. Only the CDR3 DNA stays, 36 bases, in frame from base 1. This sequence was found in an adult in good health. This chain is built from TRBV7-2 and TRBJ1-6, with no D gene named confidently. Sequenced here: peripheral blood, sampled on day 0 of AZD1222 vaccination. DNA sequence: TGTGCCAGCAGCTTAGCGAGGTCACCCCTCCACTTT. This sequence encodes CASSLARSPLHF. The CDR3, completed at both ends by the reference TRBV7-2 and TRBJ1-6 genes, gives the full variable domain GAGVSQSPSNKVTEKGKDVELRCDPISGHTALYWYRQSLGQGLEFLIYFQGNSAPDKSGLPSDRFSAERTGGSVSTLTIQRTQQEDSAVYLCASSLARSPLHFGNGTRLTVT.